Below, 18 T cell receptor beta chains from the same sample are listed, as sequenced in a study of T-cell reconstitution after alpha-beta-depleted transplantation in children. Unique molecular identifiers were incorporated into the prepared TCRbeta library. TCRdb re-analysed the PCR reads in MiXCR, keeping a single row per CDR3 protein. This table has a few hundred thousand distinct CDR3 sequences, roughly a quarter appearing once. The sequencing used PBMCs, collected before TCRalphabeta/CD19-depleted stem cell transplant. The origin of the receptors is a boy in the first two years of life with Wiskott-Aldrich syndrome, due to receive a stem cell transplant.

The CDR3 nucleotides are TGTGCCAGCAGCTTGACAGGGATTAGCAATCAGCCCCAGCATTTT. Translating gives CASSLTGISNQPQHF. This rearrangement joins TRBV5-6 to TRBJ1-5, with a possible D match to TRBD1 (6 bases). V was clipped by 1 base and J by 0 bases, with 8 bases between them. This CDR3 is 15 amino acids long. The germline V gene encodes CDR1 SGHDT and CDR2 YYEEEE.

The chain uses TRBV5-1 and TRBJ2-1; tentatively, D is TRBD1 (6 bases). The CDR3 has 14 residues. In germline, CDR1 is SGHRS, CDR2 YFSETQ. Trimming pared 2 bases from V and 2 bases from J, leaving 8 bases between. The CDR3 nucleotides read TGCGCCAGCAGCTTACAGGGTCCCTACAATGAGCAGTTCTTC. Amino acid sequence: CASSLQGPYNEQFF.

Only a few counts were recorded for this clonotype. For the CDR3, the DNA is TGTGCCAGCAGCTGGCCGGACAGGGTCACTGAAGCTTTCTTT. It encodes CASSWPDRVTEAFF. The chain employs TRBV5-8 and TRBJ1-1; TRBD1 aligns across 8 bases. The ends lost 3 bases at V and 4 bases at J; junction bases unmatched: 5. CDR1 SGHTS and CDR2 YDEGEE come from the germline V gene. This CDR3 has 14 residues.

This rearrangement joins TRBV5-4 to TRBJ2-1, with no clear D. Trimming took 0 bases from V and 9 from J, leaving 10 bases between them. Germline loops: CDR1 SGHNT, CDR2 YYREEE (reference sequence). This CDR3 contains 13 residues. As DNA, the CDR3 is TGTGCCAGCAGCTTGGTTTCCGGGCTTGAGCAGTTCTTC. It translates to CASSLVSGLEQFF.

This rearrangement joins TRBV10-3 to TRBJ2-7; no clear D. V lost 0 bases to trimming and J lost 6 bases, with 6 bases between them. In germline, CDR1 is ENHRY, CDR2 SYGVKD. This CDR3 contains 12 residues. CDR3 DNA: TGTGCCATCAGTGAGTCACGTGGCGAGCAGTACTTC. This sequence encodes CAISESRGEQYF.

V usage is TRBV6-1 and J usage is TRBJ2-7; 12 bases match TRBD1. Germline V lookup: CDR1 MNHNS, CDR2 SASEGT. The ends lost 6 bases at V and 3 bases at J; junction bases unmatched: 6. CDR3 size: 15 residues. The CDR3 reads CASRQGQGAGYEQYF. The CDR3 nucleotides are TGTGCCAGCAGACAGGGACAGGGGGCCGGCTACGAGCAGTACTTC.

J is TRBJ2-5 and V is TRBV20-1; TRBD1 matches 8 bases. CDR1 DFQATT and CDR2 SNEGSKA come from the germline V gene (reference sequence). The junction had 10 bases not matched to a gene; V was cut back by 6 bases and J by 4 bases. The CDR3 length is 14 residues. Written as DNA, the CDR3 is TGCAGTGCGCCCGGGACAGGAGGCGGAGAGACCCAGTACTTC. Its translation: CSAPGTGGGETQYF.

The chain recombines TRBV10-3 with TRBJ2-7, with D possibly matching TRBD2 (5 bases). The CDR3 loop spans 13 amino acids. The germline CDR1 and CDR2 sequences are ENHRY and SYGVKD. Trimming stripped 8 bases from V and 2 bases from J, with 13 bases between. This CDR3 is CAIARDPTYEQYF. The DNA for the CDR3 is TGTGCCATCGCTCGGGATCCTACCTACGAGCAGTACTTC.

V is TRBV20-1 and J is TRBJ2-7; D is possibly TRBD2 (6 bases). CDR3 length equals 14 residues. The germline V gene encodes CDR1 DFQATT and CDR2 SNEGSKA (reference sequence). V was clipped by 7 bases and J by 6 bases, with 22 bases between them. This CDR3 reads CSVGAGLVRVEQYF. In DNA form, the CDR3 reads TGCAGTGTAGGGGCGGGGCTAGTGCGGGTCGAGCAGTACTTC.

The rearrangement uses TRBV4-2 and TRBJ2-5; perhaps D is TRBD1 or TRBD2 (7 bases each). The CDR3 extends over 17 amino acids. The germline V gene encodes CDR1 LGHNA and CDR2 YNFKEQ. The ends were cut back, 4 bases at V and 4 bases at J, with 22 bases in the middle. The CDR3 here is CASSRTSRQGGGETQYF. CDR3 DNA sequence: TGTGCCAGCAGCCGAACTAGTCGACAGGGCGGGGGAGAGACCCAGTACTTC.

The rearrangement joins TRBV5-1 to TRBJ2-5; 8 bases are a match to TRBD2. V was pared by 4 bases and J by 2 bases, with 7 bases of the junction left unmatched. CDR1 is SGHRS and CDR2 is YFSETQ in the germline V gene. The CDR3 loop spans 15 amino acids. DNA for the CDR3: TGCGCCAGCAGCCCCCGGGCTAGCGGGCAAGAGACCCAGTACTTC. Encoded protein: CASSPRASGQETQYF.

This clonotype was seen a few times. V gene TRBV27 combines with J gene TRBJ2-7; D unclear. V shed 1 base and J shed 7 bases, with 11 bases lying between them. The CDR3 is 13 residues long. Germline lookup yields CDR1 MNHEY and CDR2 SMNVEV (reference sequence). The CDR3: CASSLLLGVEQYF. CDR3 bases: TGTGCCAGCAGTTTATTGTTGGGTGTTGAGCAGTACTTC.

The V and J genes are TRBV7-9 and TRBJ2-5, with 8 bases matching TRBD1. Losses at the gene ends were 5 bases for V and 4 bases for J; bases not matched to a gene: 9. Germline V gives CDR1 SEHNR, CDR2 FQNEAQ (reference sequence). This CDR3 has 15 amino acids. CDR3 DNA sequence: TGTGCCAGCAGCACCCGACAGGGGATGGGAGAGACCCAGTACTTC. Its translation: CASSTRQGMGETQYF.

The genes are TRBV7-2 and TRBJ2-5; 7 bases fit TRBD2. Per germline, CDR1 SGHTA and CDR2 FQGNSA. V shed 5 bases, J shed 4 bases, and the junction held 13 bases outside the gene matches. This CDR3 has 16 amino acids. The CDR3 sequence: CASSLEARTRGETQYF. CDR3 bases: TGTGCCAGCAGCCTAGAAGCCCGGACTAGGGGAGAGACCCAGTACTTC.

There are a few counts of this clonotype. The J gene is TRBJ2-1, the V gene TRBV24-1, with TRBD2 as a possible D gene (5 bases). Germline CDR1 and CDR2: KGHDR and SFDVKD. V was pared by 3 bases and J by 3 bases, with 8 bases between. This CDR3 has 14 residues. The CDR3 sequence is CATSDRGGYNEQFF. Written as DNA, the CDR3 is TGTGCCACCAGTGATCGCGGAGGCTACAATGAGCAGTTCTTC.

The rearrangement uses TRBV18 and TRBJ1-5; perhaps TRBD1 as D (5 bases). V gave up 2 bases and J gave up 6 bases, with 14 bases separating them. The CDR3 extends over 15 amino acids. Germline-derived CDR1 and CDR2 are KGHSH and LQKENI. CDR3 sequence: CASSPGAGPSQPQHF. The CDR3 coding sequence is TGTGCCAGCTCACCAGGGGCAGGTCCCAGTCAGCCCCAGCATTTT.

The chain couples TRBV5-5 to TRBJ2-5; a possible D gene is TRBD1 (5 bases). Between the trimmed V and J ends, which lost 2 bases and 5 bases, there was a span of 16 bases. The CDR3 totals 15 residues. Germline-derived CDR1 and CDR2 are SGHKS and YYEKEE (reference sequence). CDR3 coding DNA: TGTGCCAGCAGCTTCCAGGGTACGGCCGGGGAGACCCAGTACTTC. This codes for CASSFQGTAGETQYF.

V and J are TRBV2 and TRBJ2-7; TRBD1 is a possible D gene (5 bases). Germline V gene lookup returns CDR1 SNHLY and CDR2 FYNNEI. V lost 8 bases to trimming and J lost 6 bases, with 14 bases between them. This CDR3 is built from 12 residues. The CDR3 region is CASESGMSEQYF. The CDR3 DNA reads as TGTGCCAGCGAATCAGGGATGAGCGAGCAGTACTTC.